Listed below are T cell receptor beta chains from one sample, sequenced in a study of CD8 T cells in ankylosing spondylitis. TCRdb used MiXCR to reprocess the 5' RACE reads, holding one entry per CDR3 protein. Of around 300,000 distinct CDR3 sequences listed, roughly 14% are singletons. The sequencing sample was made of blood, either unsorted or a sorted T cell fraction (not recorded which). The receptors originated from a male donor with ankylosing spondylitis or in good health (not recorded which). Each CDR3 is given with its conserved first and last residue. Fields, in order: J gene, V gene, D gene, CDR3 length, clone size, CDR3 protein, CDR3 DNA. D genes are given only for firm matches. A clone size is listed for some rows: how often the clone was seen (once, few, many), or a class if it is expanded.

>TRBJ2-7|TRBV20-1|.|13|.
CSARTLWDYEQYF
TGCAGTGCTAGAACGTTGTGGGACTACGAGCAGTACTTC
>TRBJ2-1|TRBV24-1|.|13|.
CATSDSLHNEQFF
TGTGCCACCAGTGACTCCCTTCACAATGAGCAGTTCTTC
>TRBJ1-1|TRBV3-1|.|14|few
CASSQGTANTEAFF
TGTGCCAGCAGCCAAGGGACAGCGAACACTGAAGCTTTCTTT
>TRBJ2-7|TRBV5-1|.|15|.
CASSLPTPSSYEQYF
TGCGCCAGCAGCTTACCGACTCCGAGCTCCTACGAGCAGTACTTC
>TRBJ2-7|TRBV7-9|TRBD1|16|few
CASSSTDRRSSYEQYF
TGTGCCAGCAGTTCAACGGACAGGAGGAGCTCCTACGAGCAGTACTTC
>TRBJ2-1|TRBV7-2|.|13|few
CASSLYGINEQFF
TGTGCCAGCAGCTTATACGGGATCAATGAGCAGTTCTTC
>TRBJ1-6|TRBV5-1|.|15|few
CASSLTTLNNSPLHF
TGCGCCAGCAGCCTAACCACCCTAAATAATTCACCCCTCCACTTT
>TRBJ2-1|TRBV6-5|TRBD2|19|.
CASTTGLAGGGSSYNEQFF
TGTGCCAGCACTACTGGACTAGCGGGAGGTGGGAGCTCCTACAATGAGCAGTTCTTC
>TRBJ1-2|TRBV7-8|.|15|.
CASSLVTGPNYGYTF
TGTGCCAGCAGCTTAGTCACGGGACCCAACTATGGCTACACCTTC
>TRBJ2-3|TRBV7-9|TRBD2|13|.
CASSSAGGNAQYF
TGTGCCAGCAGTTCTGCGGGGGGGAATGCGCAGTATTTT
>TRBJ2-7|TRBV7-2|TRBD2|16|.
CASSLTSGSTSYEQYF
TGTGCCAGCAGCCTGACTAGCGGGTCAACTTCCTACGAGCAGTACTTC
>TRBJ2-3|TRBV6-1|TRBD2|16|.
CASSEPPGGHRDTQYF
TGTGCCAGCAGTGAACCCCCGGGGGGGCATAGAGATACGCAGTATTTT
>TRBJ2-3|TRBV3-1|.|12|few
CASSAEVNTQYF
TGTGCCAGCAGCGCTGAAGTGAATACGCAGTATTTT
>TRBJ2-3|TRBV6-5|TRBD1|18|few
CASSYGGSGGRGVDTQYF
TGTGCCAGCAGTTACGGGGGCTCAGGGGGTAGGGGTGTGGATACGCAGTATTTT
>TRBJ1-5|TRBV12-3/TRBV12-4|TRBD1|13|many
CASSGTDNQPQHF
TGTGCCAGCAGTGGGACAGACAATCAGCCCCAGCATTTT
>TRBJ1-2|TRBV5-1|.|13|few
CASSTGLRQGYTF
TGCGCCAGCAGCACCGGGTTGAGGCAAGGCTACACCTTC
>TRBJ1-5|TRBV18|.|14|.
CASSPTLGNQPQHF
TGTGCCAGCTCACCCACCTTGGGGAATCAGCCCCAGCATTTT
>TRBJ1-1|TRBV12-3/TRBV12-4|.|14|.
CASSPQGGRTEAFF
TGTGCCAGCAGTCCCCAGGGCGGGCGCACTGAAGCTTTCTTT
>TRBJ2-7|TRBV29-1|.|13|few
CSVEPPGSYEQYF
TGCAGCGTTGAACCCCCGGGATCCTACGAGCAGTACTTC
>TRBJ1-2|TRBV19|.|11|few
CASRQGLGYTF
TGTGCCAGTAGGCAGGGGCTTGGCTACACCTTC
>TRBJ2-7|TRBV5-1|TRBD1|14|many
CASSSGQGPYEQYF
TGTGCCAGCAGTTCGGGACAGGGGCCCTACGAGCAGTACTTC
>TRBJ2-1|TRBV11-2|TRBD2|14|many
CASTHDSGRNEQFF
TGTGCCAGCACCCACGATAGCGGGAGGAATGAGCAGTTCTTC